The 5 T cell receptor beta chains below come from one sample, sequenced in a study of regulatory T cells in long-lasting Graves disease. Stated time point: persistent/refractory GD, antithyroid drugs over 5 years with positive TRAb. With RNA extracted from PBMCs as input, the TCR library was made. The TCR beta library used iRepertoire HTBI primers with Arm-PCR amplification of CDR3. TCRdb passed the multiplex PCR reads through MiXCR, listing each CDR3 protein once. The sample includes 400,000 to 600,000 distinct CDR3 sequences, 20% to 25% of them seen just once. The sequencing used peripheral blood mononuclear cells (PBMCs), collected when the disease was refractory, from a patient treated with antithyroid drugs. All receptors come from a female donor with Graves disease.

This clonotype was seen a handful of times. J is TRBJ2-7 and V is TRBV7-9; D unclear. Trimming pared 8 bases from V and 5 bases from J, leaving 16 bases between. Germline values: CDR1 SEHNR, CDR2 FQNEAQ (reference sequence). The CDR3 runs 13 residues. CDR3 sequence reads: CASSSWEAHEQYF. CDR3 sequence (DNA): TGTGCCAGCTCCTCGTGGGAAGCCCACGAGCAGTACTTC.

This clonotype was counted many times. The chain's CDR3 is CASSRQGDTEAFF. The CDR3 DNA follows: TGTGCCAGCAGCCGACAGGGGGACACTGAAGCTTTCTTT. This rearrangement joins TRBV2 to TRBJ1-1, with 9 bases fitting TRBD1. The V and J ends lost 6 bases and 3 bases, in that order; junction bases with no gene match: 2. CDR1 is SNHLY, CDR2 FYNNEI, per germline. The CDR3 runs 13 residues.

The chain employs TRBV19 and TRBJ1-6, with D possibly matching TRBD1 (5 bases). Looked up from germline, CDR1 is LNHDA and CDR2 is SQIVND (reference sequence). The V end lost 6 bases, the J end lost 7 bases, and 16 bases lay between the germline ends. The CDR3 sequence is 15 residues long. The CDR3 nucleotides are TGTGCCAGTAGAGGCAGGGATATATGGAATTCACCCCTCCACTTT. It specifies CASRGRDIWNSPLHF.

As concerns this clonotype: One end of the junction is discordant with germline, which a read error may explain. The chain has TRBV30 and TRBJ1-1, with D unclear. Germline V gives CDR1 GTSNPN, CDR2 SVGIG (reference sequence). The CDR3 spans 13 residues. For the CDR3, the DNA is TGTGCCCGGAGTAAGGCAGCGAACACTGAAGCTTTCTTT. Translating gives CARSKAANTEAFF.

This clonotype was found many times. CDR3 amino acids: CASRGPYEQYF. The CDR3 nucleotides read TGTGCCAGCAGAGGGCCCTACGAGCAGTACTTC. The chain carries TRBV6-2 or TRBV6-3 and TRBJ2-7; D not resolved. Trimming removed 6 bases at V and 2 bases at J, with 5 bases between. CDR1 is MNHEY and CDR2 is SVGEGT in the germline V gene. CDR3 size: 11 residues.